These T cell receptor beta chains were read from a single sample in a study of cytomegalovirus exposure and HLA in healthy donors. Clones were read by immunoSEQ multiplex PCR, and TCRdb kept only the in-frame ones, dropping some. The sample contains about 130,000 clones, approximately 84% of which appear only once. Material: PBMCs. The receptors stem from a boy aged 2 to 9 in good health and CMV-seronegative. CDR3s include the opening cysteine and the closing phenylalanine or tryptophan. D genes are given only for firm matches. Rows give clone size only sometimes, using once, few, many, or a class for an expanded clone.

>TRBV30|NA|NA|TRBJ2-3
CAWSARDTQYF
TGTGCCTGGAGCGCTAGGGATACGCAGTATTTT
>TRBV14|once|NA|TRBJ1-2
CASSQAGRNYGYTF
TGTGCCAGCAGCCAAGCAGGGCGTAACTATGGCTACACCTTC
>TRBV2|NA|TRBD1|TRBJ1-5
CASSFDRGLGQPQHF
TGTGCCAGCAGTTTCGACAGGGGGCTTGGTCAGCCCCAGCATTTT
>TRBV6-5|NA|NA|TRBJ1-6
CASSYSADNSPLHF
TGTGCCAGCAGTTACTCGGCAGATAATTCACCCCTCCACTTT
>TRBV7-7|few|TRBD2|TRBJ2-3
CASSLRSGGGTDTQYF
TGTGCTAGCAGCTTACGGAGCGGGGGGGGCACAGATACGCAGTATTTT
>TRBV29-1|few|TRBD2|TRBJ2-1
CSVERLAGARNEQFF
TGCAGCGTTGAACGACTAGCGGGAGCCCGCAATGAGCAGTTCTTC
>TRBV6-6|NA|NA|TRBJ1-1
CASKMQGPEAFF
TGTGCCAGCAAAATGCAGGGTCCTGAAGCTTTCTTT
>TRBV7-9|NA|TRBD2|TRBJ2-7
CSSSSIRLAVSYEQYF
TGTTCCAGCAGCTCCATCAGACTAGCGGTTTCCTACGAGCAGTACTTC
>TRBV5-1|NA|NA|TRBJ1-1
CASSLLQGNTEAFF
TGCGCCAGCAGCTTGTTACAGGGGAACACTGAAGCTTTCTTT
>TRBV29-1|few|TRBD1|TRBJ2-7
CSVEERGQGDYEQYF
TGCAGCGTTGAAGAGAGGGGACAGGGTGACTACGAGCAGTACTTC
>TRBV19|once|TRBD2|TRBJ2-2
CATGPITSGTNTGELFF
TGTGCCACCGGACCCATCACTAGCGGGACGAACACCGGGGAGCTGTTTTTT
>TRBV5-1|NA|NA|TRBJ1-1
CASSLASARGTEAFF
TGCGCCAGCAGCTTGGCATCGGCCCGAGGGACTGAAGCTTTCTTT
>TRBV5-1|NA|NA|TRBJ2-5
CASSLVGEETQYF
TGCGCCAGCAGCTTGGTCGGGGAAGAGACCCAGTACTTC
>TRBV30|NA|TRBD2|TRBJ2-7
CAWSVGLAGDYEQYF
TGTGCCTGGAGTGTGGGTCTAGCGGGGGACTACGAGCAGTACTTC
>TRBV11-3|NA|TRBD1|TRBJ2-1
CASSLGMGQLEQFF
TGTGCCAGCAGCTTAGGGATGGGACAGCTAGAGCAGTTCTTC
>TRBV4-2|NA|NA|TRBJ1-3
CASSQTESSQNTIYF
TGTGCCAGCAGCCAAACGGAGTCTAGCCAAAACACCATATATTTT
>TRBV18|few|TRBD1|TRBJ1-5
CASSRTGNQPQHF
TGTGCCAGCTCGCGGACAGGGAATCAGCCCCAGCATTTT
>TRBV4-1|NA|NA|TRBJ1-1
CASSQVRDLLNTEAFF
TGCGCCAGCAGCCAAGTACGAGATCTCCTGAACACTGAAGCTTTCTTT
>TRBV6-4|NA|TRBD2|TRBJ2-3
CASSKLAGGTDTQYF
TGTGCCAGCAGTAAACTAGCGGGGGGCACAGATACGCAGTATTTT
>TRBV7-7|few|NA|TRBJ2-1
CASSFSRSSYNEQFF
TGTGCTAGCAGCTTTTCGCGGAGCTCCTACAATGAGCAGTTCTTC
>TRBV13|NA|TRBD2|TRBJ2-3
CASSLEPSGLTDTQYF
TGTGCCAGCAGCTTAGAGCCTAGCGGACTCACAGATACGCAGTATTTT
>TRBV7-9|few|TRBD1|TRBJ2-1
CASSRRGRDEQFF
TGTGCCAGCAGCCGCAGGGGGCGGGATGAGCAGTTCTTC
>TRBV6-4|NA|TRBD1|TRBJ2-5
CASSDKTGGDETQYF
TGTGCCAGCAGTGACAAGACAGGGGGCGACGAGACCCAGTACTTC
>TRBV27|once|TRBD1|TRBJ2-1
CASSTWDRDISHNEQFF
TGTGCCAGCAGCACTTGGGACAGGGATATTTCACACAATGAGCAGTTCTTC
>TRBV4-2|NA|NA|TRBJ1-2
CASTSTAGAGNYGYTF
TGTGCCAGCACCTCAACGGCGGGGGCTGGGAACTATGGCTACACCTTC
>TRBV6-5|NA|NA|TRBJ2-5
CASSYRGVRGGETQYF
TGTGCCAGCAGTTACAGGGGGGTGAGGGGGGGAGAGACCCAGTACTTC
>TRBV6-5|NA|NA|TRBJ1-2
CASSKDLNGYTF
TGTGCCAGCAGCAAAGACTTGAATGGCTACACCTTC
>TRBV7-3|once|TRBD2|TRBJ2-1
CASSRSGSLNEQFF
TGTGCCAGCAGTAGAAGCGGGAGTCTCAATGAGCAGTTCTTC
>TRBV6-1|NA|TRBD2|TRBJ2-2
CASSSTSGDTGELFF
TGTGCCAGCAGTTCGACTAGCGGGGACACCGGGGAGCTGTTTTTT
>TRBV7-3|NA|NA|TRBJ2-3
CASSFSGSTDTQYF
TGTGCCAGCAGCTTCTCAGGGAGCACAGATACGCAGTATTTT
>TRBV7-8|NA|NA|TRBJ1-2
CASSFEGQPNNYGYTF
TGTGCCAGCAGCTTTGAGGGTCAACCAAATAACTATGGCTACACCTTC
>TRBV21-1|NA|NA|TRBJ1-6
CASRLKEGKHNSPLHF
TGTGCCAGCAGGCTAAAGGAGGGGAAGCATAATTCACCCCTCCACTTT
>TRBV19|NA|TRBD2|TRBJ2-3
CASTPYGLAGLDTQYF
TGTGCCAGTACCCCATACGGACTAGCGGGCCTGGATACGCAGTATTTT
>TRBV18|NA|NA|TRBJ1-1
CASSPQGEAFF
TGTGCCAGCTCACCGCAGGGTGAAGCTTTCTTT
>TRBV28|NA|TRBD2|TRBJ2-7
CASSLTGGLYEQYF
TGTGCCAGCAGTTTAACGGGGGGGCTATACGAGCAGTACTTC
>TRBV2|NA|NA|TRBJ2-4
CASSDPVGVAKNIQYF
TGTGCCAGCAGTGACCCAGTCGGGGTAGCCAAAAACATTCAGTACTTC
>TRBV13|NA|NA|TRBJ1-1
CASSSDGENTEAFF
TGTGCCAGCAGCTCGGACGGGGAGAACACTGAAGCTTTCTTT
>TRBV7-2|NA|TRBD1|TRBJ1-4
CASSVTGGIEKLFF
TGTGCCAGCAGCGTGACAGGGGGGATTGAAAAACTGTTTTTT
>TRBV27|NA|TRBD1|TRBJ2-2
CASKPQGIGELFF
TGTGCCAGCAAACCACAGGGGATCGGGGAGCTGTTTTTT
>TRBV7-2|NA|NA|TRBJ1-1
CASSPLQGTGAFF
TGTGCCAGCAGCCCCTTACAGGGCACGGGGGCTTTCTTT
>TRBV7-8|NA|NA|TRBJ1-2
CASSLGTVGYGYTF
TGTGCCAGCAGCTTAGGGACAGTAGGCTATGGCTACACCTTC
>TRBV19|once|TRBD1|TRBJ2-3
CASSIRQGPDTQYF
TGTGCCAGTAGTATCAGACAGGGGCCAGATACGCAGTATTTT
>TRBV2|few|TRBD1|TRBJ2-7
CASTEGQGMRYEQYF
TGTGCCAGCACCGAGGGACAGGGGATGCGTTACGAGCAGTACTTC
>TRBV11-3|NA|NA|TRBJ2-3
CASSLFTLDTQYF
TGTGCCAGCAGCTTGTTCACATTGGATACGCAGTATTTT
>TRBV5-8|NA|NA|TRBJ2-5
CASSLARMETQYF
TGTGCCAGCAGCTTGGCGAGGATGGAGACCCAGTACTTC
>TRBV6-5|once|TRBD2|TRBJ2-1
CASSLGPGGGEQFF
TGTGCCAGCAGCCTGGGACCGGGAGGAGGTGAGCAGTTCTTC
>TRBV7-3|once|NA|TRBJ2-2
CASSPGVGDYTGELFF
TGTGCCAGCAGCCCCGGTGTAGGGGATTACACCGGGGAGCTGTTTTTT
>TRBV5-1|NA|NA|TRBJ2-2
CASSLHGGGYPNTGELFF
TGCGCCAGCAGCTTGCACGGGGGTGGATACCCGAACACCGGGGAGCTGTTTTTT
>TRBV7-3|NA|NA|TRBJ2-7
CASSLSRGEQYF
TGTGCCAGCAGCTTATCCAGGGGCGAGCAGTACTTC
>TRBV27|NA|NA|TRBJ1-1
CASSPRRTVRFEAFF
TGTGCCAGCAGCCCTAGGAGGACAGTACGTTTTGAAGCTTTCTTT
>TRBV6-5|NA|TRBD1|TRBJ2-7
CASSSRQGRFYEQYF
TGTGCCAGCAGTTCCAGACAGGGACGTTTCTACGAGCAGTACTTC
>TRBV7-2|NA|TRBD2|TRBJ2-5
CASSPSLTSGGWGAQYF
TGTGCCAGCAGCCCTTCTCTCACTAGCGGGGGATGGGGGGCCCAGTACTTC
>TRBV11-1|NA|NA|TRBJ1-1
CASSLSGVYTEAFF
TGTGCCAGCAGCTTATCGGGGGTGTACACTGAAGCTTTCTTT
>TRBV6-1|once|TRBD1|TRBJ1-1
CASRPTGLYTEAFF
TGTGCCAGCAGACCGACAGGGCTTTACACTGAAGCTTTCTTT
>TRBV6-1|NA|TRBD1|TRBJ2-7
CASWAGQGYEQYF
TGTGCCAGCTGGGCGGGACAGGGGTACGAGCAGTACTTC
>TRBV9|NA|NA|TRBJ2-7
CASSPSDSYEQYF
TGTGCCAGCAGCCCTAGTGATTCCTACGAGCAGTACTTC
>TRBV5-6|NA|NA|TRBJ1-1
CASTLGTIKDPEAFF
TGTGCCAGCACCTTGGGGACAATCAAGGATCCTGAAGCTTTCTTT
>TRBV11-2|NA|NA|TRBJ1-1
CASSSFTEAFF
TGTGCCAGCAGCTCATTCACTGAAGCTTTCTTT
>TRBV6-5|NA|TRBD2|TRBJ2-1
CASSWLAGGPSEQFF
TGTGCCAGCAGTTGGTTAGCGGGAGGGCCAAGTGAGCAGTTCTTC
>TRBV6-5|NA|TRBD1|TRBJ1-2
CASSLGTVYGYTF
TGTGCCAGCAGTCTCGGGACAGTGTATGGCTACACCTTC